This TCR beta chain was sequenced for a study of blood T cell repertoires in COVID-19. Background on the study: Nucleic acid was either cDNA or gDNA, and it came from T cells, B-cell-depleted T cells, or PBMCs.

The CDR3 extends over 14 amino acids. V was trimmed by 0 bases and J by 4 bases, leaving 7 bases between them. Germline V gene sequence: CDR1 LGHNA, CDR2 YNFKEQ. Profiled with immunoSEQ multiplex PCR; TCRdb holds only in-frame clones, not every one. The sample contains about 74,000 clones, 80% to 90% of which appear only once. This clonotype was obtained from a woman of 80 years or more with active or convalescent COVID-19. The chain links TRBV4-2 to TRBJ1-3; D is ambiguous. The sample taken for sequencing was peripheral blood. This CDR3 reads CASSQDLEGNTIYF. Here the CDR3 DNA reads TGTGCCAGCAGCCAAGATCTTGAGGGAAACACCATATATTTT.